One sample yielded the 10 T cell receptor beta chains listed below, sequenced in a study of T-cell memory formation after mild COVID-19. MiXCR, applied by TCRdb to the 5' RACE reads, yields one record per CDR3 protein. The sample yields approximately 44,000 distinct CDR3 sequences, 7.3% seen once. Sequencing was done on a sample of PBMCs or a T cell subset sorted from them (not recorded which). The source is a young man who had mild COVID-19 (a few samples of this study predate the infection). Cell type and time point are not known.

The CDR3, as DNA: TGCAGTGCTAATGACAGGGTAACCGGGGAGCTGTTTTTT. Translated: CSANDRVTGELFF. V is TRBV20-1 and J is TRBJ2-2, with 7 bases identical to TRBD1. Trimming cost V 4 bases and J 5 bases; bases outside gene matches: 4. The CDR3 runs to 13 residues. CDR1 is DFQATT and CDR2 is SNEGSKA in the germline V gene (reference sequence).

This chain uses TRBV7-2 with TRBJ1-6, with D tentatively TRBD1 (5 bases). The CDR3 runs to 14 residues. Germline CDR1 reads SGHTA; CDR2 reads FQGNSA. The V end was cut by 1 base, the J end by 8 bases, with 9 bases between. CDR3 sequence (DNA): TGTGCCAGCAGCTTAGAGGGGCGTTATTCACCCCTCCACTTT. This gives the protein CASSLEGRYSPLHF.

The rearrangement uses TRBV3-1 and TRBJ2-1, with 9 bases lining up with TRBD1. This CDR3 is built from 16 residues. Per the germline V gene, CDR1 is LGHDT and CDR2 is YNNKEL (reference sequence). Unmatched junction bases numbered 11, after V lost 3 bases and J lost 8 bases. CDR3 DNA: TGTGCCAGCAGCCATGATAACAGGGGGCGTCGTTATGAGCAGTTCTTC. Protein product: CASSHDNRGRRYEQFF.

The chain carries TRBV28 and TRBJ2-6; the D gene is possibly TRBD2 (5 bases). V was pared by 7 bases and J by 1 base, with 8 bases between. This CDR3 has 14 amino acids. Germline CDR1 is MDHEN and CDR2 is SYDVKM. The CDR3 DNA sequence: TGTGCCAGCAAAGCGGTTTCTGGGGCCAACGTCCTGACTTTC. Protein product: CASKAVSGANVLTF. Based on the CDR3 plus reference TRBV28 and TRBJ2-6, the full variable domain is DVKVTQSSRYLVKRTGEKVFLECVQDMDHENMFWYRQDPGLGLRLIYFSYDVKMKEKGDIPEGYSVSREKKERFSLILESASTNQTSMYLCASKAVSGANVLTFGAGSRLTVL.

The V gene is TRBV12-3 or TRBV12-4, the J gene TRBJ1-3; D gene uncertain. Trimming removed 6 bases from V and 2 bases from J, with 14 bases in between. The CDR3 contains 15 residues. This CDR3 is CASRTGTGPGNTIYF. The DNA of the CDR3 is TGTGCCAGCAGAACCGGAACCGGGCCTGGAAACACCATATATTTT.

The genes are TRBV2 and TRBJ2-7; 7 bases are a match to TRBD1. Germline V lookup: CDR1 SNHLY, CDR2 FYNNEI. This CDR3 contains 16 residues. The junction had 13 bases not matched to a gene; V was cut back by 2 bases and J by 6 bases. This chain's CDR3 is CASSESRGLYFGEQYV. For the CDR3, the DNA is TGTGCCAGCAGTGAAAGTAGGGGGCTATACTTCGGCGAGCAGTACGTC.

This clonotype was observed a handful of times. This chain connects TRBV4-3 to TRBJ2-2; D is perhaps TRBD1 or TRBD2 (6 bases each). Germline V CDR1 and CDR2: LGHNA, YSLEER. The CDR3 sequence is 16 residues long. The ends were cut back, 4 bases at V and 4 bases at J, with 16 bases in the middle. The CDR3 spells CASSLRGGGGTGELFF. The CDR3 DNA sequence: TGCGCCAGCAGCCTCAGAGGAGGAGGGGGCACCGGGGAGCTGTTTTTT.

Only a few counts were recorded for this clonotype. The chain uses TRBV6-2 or TRBV6-3 and TRBJ2-7; a possible D gene is TRBD1 (6 bases). CDR1 and CDR2 from the germline V gene are MNHEY and SVGEGT. This CDR3 contains 13 residues. V shed 7 bases and J shed 3 bases, with 13 bases lying between them. The CDR3 sequence is CASTKDRDYEQYF. The CDR3 nucleotides read TGTGCCAGCACCAAGGACAGAGACTACGAGCAGTACTTC.

The V and J genes are TRBV27 and TRBJ2-5; 12 bases fit TRBD2. Per germline, CDR1 MNHEY and CDR2 SMNVEV (reference sequence). V was pared by 2 bases and J by 5 bases, with 3 bases of the junction left unmatched. This CDR3 spans 15 amino acids. CDR3 region: CASSLLAGGRETQYF. DNA of the CDR3: TGTGCCAGCAGTTTACTAGCGGGGGGGCGGGAGACCCAGTACTTC.

This clonotype was picked up many times. J is TRBJ2-3 and V is TRBV6-5; 9 bases are a match to TRBD1. Germline CDR1 reads MNHEY; CDR2 reads SVGAGI. The CDR3 is 16 residues long. Germline trimming cut 5 bases from V and 1 base from J; bases unmatched to any gene: 7. Here the CDR3 reads CASSRTGVLRTDTQYF. CDR3 bases: TGTGCCAGCAGTAGGACAGGGGTGCTACGCACAGATACGCAGTATTTT.